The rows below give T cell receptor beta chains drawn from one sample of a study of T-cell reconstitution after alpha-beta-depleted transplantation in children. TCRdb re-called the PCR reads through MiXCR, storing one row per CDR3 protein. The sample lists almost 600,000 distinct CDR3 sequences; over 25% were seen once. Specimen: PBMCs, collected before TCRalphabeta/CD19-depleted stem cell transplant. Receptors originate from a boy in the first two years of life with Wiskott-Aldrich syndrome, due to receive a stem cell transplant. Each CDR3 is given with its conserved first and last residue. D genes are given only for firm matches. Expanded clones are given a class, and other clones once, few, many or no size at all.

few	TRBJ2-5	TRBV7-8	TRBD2	CASSWTSDQETQYF	TGTGCCAGCAGCTGGACTAGCGATCAAGAGACCCAGTACTTC
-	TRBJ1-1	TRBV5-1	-	CASSVRFLDPTNTEAFF	TGCGCCAGCAGCGTTCGCTTTCTAGACCCAACGAACACTGAAGCTTTCTTT
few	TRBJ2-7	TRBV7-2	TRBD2	CASSTKTSGAYEQYF	TGTGCCAGCAGCACGAAGACTAGCGGGGCCTACGAGCAGTACTTC
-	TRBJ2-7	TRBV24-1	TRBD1	CATSEDRVGTLYEQYF	TGTGCCACCAGTGAAGACAGGGTCGGAACCCTCTACGAGCAGTACTTC
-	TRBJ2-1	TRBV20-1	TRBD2	CSAFGTSGRNNEQFF	TGCAGTGCCTTTGGGACTAGCGGGAGGAACAATGAGCAGTTCTTC
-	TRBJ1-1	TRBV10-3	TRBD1	CATGQGYSMNTEAFF	TGTGCCACAGGACAGGGTTACTCCATGAACACTGAAGCTTTCTTT
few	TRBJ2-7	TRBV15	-	CATSRDLGWEYEQYF	TGTGCCACCAGCAGGGATTTGGGTTGGGAATACGAGCAGTACTTC
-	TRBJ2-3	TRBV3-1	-	CASSDRDTTDTQYF	TGTGCCAGCAGCGACCGGGACACCACAGATACGCAGTATTTT
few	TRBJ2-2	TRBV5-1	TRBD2	CASSVTSRGDTGELFF	TGCGCCAGCAGCGTGACTAGCCGGGGTGACACCGGGGAGCTGTTTTTT
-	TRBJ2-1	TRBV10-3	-	CAISGRASPYNEQFF	TGTGCCATCAGTGGGCGGGCCTCTCCCTACAATGAGCAGTTCTTC
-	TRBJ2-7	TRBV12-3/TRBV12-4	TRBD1	CASSITGGQLYEQYF	TGTGCCAGCAGTATTACAGGGGGTCAGCTCTACGAGCAGTACTTC
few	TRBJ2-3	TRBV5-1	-	CASSLYDTQYF	TGCGCCAGCAGCTTGTACGATACGCAGTATTTT
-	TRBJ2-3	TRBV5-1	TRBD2	CASSSRTSGKRTDTQYF	TGCGCCAGCAGCTCACGGACTAGCGGGAAGAGGACAGATACGCAGTATTTT
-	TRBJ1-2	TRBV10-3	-	CAISESGRFNYGYTF	TGTGCCATCAGTGAGTCCGGCAGGTTTAACTATGGCTACACCTTC
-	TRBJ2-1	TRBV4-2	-	CASSQDRGEAIYLNEQFF	TGTGCCAGCAGCCAAGATCGGGGAGAGGCGATATACCTTAATGAGCAGTTCTTC
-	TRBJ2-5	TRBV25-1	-	CASSESPRGETQYF	TGTGCCAGCAGTGAATCCCCAAGGGGTGAGACCCAGTACTTC
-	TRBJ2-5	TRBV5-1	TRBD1	CASSLQGAPVGTQYF	TGCGCCAGCAGCTTACAGGGGGCCCCAGTTGGGACCCAGTACTTC